This TCR beta chain was recovered during a study of CD8 T cells in Susac syndrome. CD8+ and CD4+ T cells circulating in blood were sequenced for TCR beta. Negative isolation yielded the CD8+ and CD4+ T cells, while FACS enriched the TEMRA cells. Roughly 0.45 to 1 ug RNA was reverse transcribed with random hexamers. Multiplex immunoSEQ PCR targeted 54 Vbeta and 13 Jbeta TCR beta segments. TCRdb reanalysed the immunoSEQ multiplex PCR reads using MiXCR and keeps one entry per CDR3 protein. Found here are some 160,000 distinct CDR3 sequences, about 91% of them singletons; the top ten hold roughly 0.08%. The CDR3 has 16 residues. CDR1 is LGHDT, CDR2 YNNKEL, per germline (reference sequence). The V end was cut by 0 bases, the J end by 4 bases, with 13 bases between.

This TCR was sampled from a human donor in good health. V gene TRBV3-1 combines with J gene TRBJ1-5; D possibly corresponds to TRBD1 (5 bases). Sequencing used CD4+ T cells from PBMCs. The CDR3 region has the DNA TGTGCCAGCAGCCAAGATCTAGGGGCGATGAATCAGCCCCAGCATTTT. Its translation is CASSQDLGAMNQPQHF.